The sequence of this T cell receptor beta chain was determined in a study of technical replicates of blood from a few donors. TCRdb's copy holds only in-frame clones and misses some; the assay was immunoSEQ multiplex PCR. The profile shows approximately 87,000 clones, roughly 92% of them singletons. CDR1 is SGDLS, CDR2 YYNGEE, per germline. The CDR3 contains 15 residues. The junction had 9 bases not matched to a gene; V was cut back by 3 bases and J by 3 bases. Sequences were obtained from T cells isolated from PBMCs. The receptor was isolated from a human donor in good health. This chain joins TRBV9 and TRBJ2-7, with 7 bases matching TRBD2. CDR3 loop: CASSATGTTNYEQYF. In DNA form, the CDR3 reads TGTGCCAGCAGCGCCACCGGGACTACCAACTACGAGCAGTACTTC.